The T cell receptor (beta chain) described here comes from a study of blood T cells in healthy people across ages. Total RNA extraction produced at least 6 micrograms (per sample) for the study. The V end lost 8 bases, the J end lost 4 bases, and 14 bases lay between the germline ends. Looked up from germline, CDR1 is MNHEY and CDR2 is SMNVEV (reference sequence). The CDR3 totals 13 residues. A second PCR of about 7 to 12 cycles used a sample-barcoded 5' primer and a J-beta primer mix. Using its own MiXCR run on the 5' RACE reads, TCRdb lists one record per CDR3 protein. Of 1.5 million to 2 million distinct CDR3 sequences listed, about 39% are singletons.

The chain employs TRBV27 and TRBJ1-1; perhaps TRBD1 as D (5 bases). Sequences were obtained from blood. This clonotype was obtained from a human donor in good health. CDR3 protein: CASGWRGATEAFF. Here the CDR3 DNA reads TGTGCCAGCGGCTGGAGGGGTGCCACTGAAGCTTTCTTT.